The 7 T cell receptor beta chains in this list originate from one sample, sequenced in a study of blood T cell repertoires in COVID-19 (dated by TCRdb to the early 2020s). Libraries were built with the immunoSEQ multiplex PCR assay. The clones in this table, taken by TCRdb from immuneACCESS, are in-frame only. Not every clone is retained; where verified, under half of the shortfall comes from an unresolved V gene, and the cause of the rest is unknown. This sample gives about 240,000 clones in total; 87% of them show up just once. Jointly, the top ten make up around 7.8% of the sample. The source material was peripheral blood. Receptors were obtained from a man in his fifties or sixties who had recovered from COVID-19.

The V gene is TRBV27, the J gene TRBJ1-2; 7 bases map to TRBD1. Unmatched junction bases numbered 5, after V lost 3 bases and J lost 1 base. The germline CDR1 and CDR2 sequences are MNHEY and SMNVEV (reference sequence). CDR3 size: 15 residues. CDR3 DNA sequence: TGTGCCAGCAGTTTTAAGCAGGGGGGTAACTATGGCTACACCTTC. It translates to CASSFKQGGNYGYTF.

The V and J genes are TRBV11-2 and TRBJ2-1; 7 bases line up with TRBD2. Germline assignment: CDR1 SGHAT and CDR2 FQNNGV. The ends lost 7 bases at V and 7 bases at J; junction bases unmatched: 10. CDR3 length: 14 amino acids. CDR3 sequence: CASIPGTTGNEQFF. CDR3 sequence (DNA): TGTGCCAGCATCCCCGGGACTACGGGTAATGAGCAGTTCTTC.

The V call is TRBV12-3 or TRBV12-4, the J call TRBJ2-3, with 12 bases lining up with TRBD2. The CDR3 is 13 amino acids. Unmatched junction bases numbered 6, after V lost 6 bases and J lost 11 bases. This CDR3 reads CASRSRLAGEQYF. In DNA form, the CDR3 reads TGTGCCAGCAGGTCCCGACTAGCGGGGGAGCAGTATTTT.

The chain combines TRBV6-5 with TRBJ1-2; 10 positions agree with TRBD1. Germline loops: CDR1 MNHEY, CDR2 SVGAGI. The trim removed 7 bases at V and 8 bases at J, leaving 10 bases unmatched. This CDR3 has 14 amino acids. The CDR3 region has the DNA TGTGCCAGCAAAATAGACAGGGGGCTCTTCGGCTACACCTTC. Translated: CASKIDRGLFGYTF.

Comments on this clone: A read error may account for a junction end that differs from germline. The rearrangement uses TRBV4-2 and TRBJ1-3; 10 bases map to TRBD1. CDR1 is LGHNA, CDR2 YNFKEQ, per germline. This CDR3 region has 18 residues. The DNA of the CDR3 is TGTGCCAGCAGCCAAGGCCGGGACAGGGGCTTCTTTGGAGACACCATATATTTT. Translating it yields CASSQGRDRGFFGDTIYF.

This chain uses TRBV5-6 with TRBJ2-1; 7 bases align to TRBD1. J gave up 3 bases and V 3 bases, and 0 bases lay outside the gene matches. Looked up from germline, CDR1 is SGHDT and CDR2 is YYEEEE. This CDR3 region has 13 residues. This chain's CDR3 is CASSWDSYNEQFF. The CDR3 region has the DNA TGTGCCAGCAGCTGGGACAGCTACAATGAGCAGTTCTTC.

CDR3 loop: CASSLNGAEQFF. The CDR3 DNA reads TGCGCCAGCAGCTTAAATGGAGCTGAGCAGTTCTTC. This chain connects TRBV5-1 to TRBJ2-1; D ambiguous. Trimming stripped 2 bases from V and 9 bases from J, with 9 bases between. Germline V CDR1 and CDR2: SGHRS, YFSETQ. CDR3 length: 12 residues.